A single sample gave rise to the 20 T cell receptor beta chains below, sequenced in a study of T cell responses to AZD1222 COVID-19 vaccine. Clones were read by immunoSEQ multiplex PCR, and TCRdb kept only the in-frame ones, dropping some. The sample contains 200,000 or so clones, about nine tenths of which appear only once. Source: peripheral blood, taken on day 0 of MenACWY control vaccination. The receptors stem from an adult in good health.

The rearrangement joins TRBV28 to TRBJ2-5, with TRBD1 identical over 9 bases. Germline assignment: CDR1 MDHEN and CDR2 SYDVKM. J was trimmed by 5 bases and V by 4 bases; bases with no gene match: 8. This CDR3 comprises 15 residues. The CDR3 DNA sequence: TGTGCCAGCAGTTCCAGAACAGGGGGCGCGGAGACCCAGTACTTC. Encoded protein: CASSSRTGGAETQYF.

The chain employs TRBV30 and TRBJ2-7; D possibly corresponds to TRBD2 (6 bases). Trimming shortened V by 2 bases and J by 7 bases, and 15 bases separated the two germline ends. Germline loops: CDR1 GTSNPN, CDR2 SVGIG (reference sequence). This CDR3 is 13 amino acids long. The CDR3 DNA follows: TGTGCCTGGAGTCCCCGGGGTCGGGAGGAGCAGTACTTC. Its protein is CAWSPRGREEQYF.

This clone appeared a few times. V and J are TRBV27 and TRBJ2-3, with 9 bases identical to TRBD2. The ends lost 6 bases at V and 4 bases at J; junction bases unmatched: 11. This CDR3 has 16 residues. The germline gives CDR1 MNHEY, CDR2 SMNVEV (reference sequence). The DNA of the CDR3 is TGTGCCAGCAGAGAATCTGGGACTAGCATCCCAGATACGCAGTATTTT. The encoded protein is CASRESGTSIPDTQYF.

This clone was counted once. The chain is built from TRBV6-4 and TRBJ1-1, with 8 bases matching TRBD1. Germline CDR1 and CDR2: MRHNA and SNTAGT. V shed 8 bases and J 1 base; nucleotides not matched to a gene: 3. The length of the CDR3 is 13 residues. The CDR3: CASLDRANTEAFF. The CDR3 DNA is TGTGCCAGCTTGGACAGGGCGAACACTGAAGCTTTCTTT.

The J gene is TRBJ1-4, the V gene TRBV27; 7 nucleotides agree with TRBD1. CDR3 length: 14 residues. Per the germline V gene, CDR1 is MNHEY and CDR2 is SMNVEV (reference sequence). Trimming at V came to 5 bases and at J to 8 bases, leaving 8 bases not matched to a gene. Here the CDR3 DNA reads TGTGCCAGCAGTCGACAGGGTCCGGGCGAAAAACTGTTTTTT. Amino acids: CASSRQGPGEKLFF.

V usage is TRBV27 and J usage is TRBJ2-1; D is unresolved. Deletions cut 6 bases from V and 12 bases from J, with 12 bases between. Germline V CDR1 and CDR2: MNHEY, SMNVEV (reference sequence). The CDR3 totals 11 residues. Here the CDR3 DNA reads TGTGCCAGCAGGGGCTCTATTGGGCAGTTCTTC. Protein product: CASRGSIGQFF.

As DNA, the CDR3 is TGTGCCAGCAGTGAGCCAGGGACAGGGGGTTACGAGCAGTACTTC. Translating it yields CASSEPGTGGYEQYF. The chain recombines TRBV6-1 with TRBJ2-7; 11 nucleotides line up with TRBD1. Trimming cost V 3 bases and J 4 bases; bases outside gene matches: 5. From germline, CDR1 is MNHNS and CDR2 SASEGT. This CDR3 is 15 amino acids long.

This sequence joins TRBV9 and TRBJ2-1, with D perhaps TRBD1 or TRBD2 (5 bases each). V was clipped by 4 bases and J by 3 bases, with 11 bases between them. The CDR3 is 14 amino acids. Germline V gives CDR1 SGDLS, CDR2 YYNGEE. CDR3 residues: CASSLGTNYNEQFF. The CDR3 DNA is TGTGCCAGCAGCCTGGGGACCAACTACAATGAGCAGTTCTTC.

This chain links TRBV3-1 (or the pseudogene TRBV3-2) with TRBJ2-1; perhaps TRBD1 as D (6 bases). Between the trimmed V and J ends, which lost 4 bases and 9 bases, there was a span of 19 bases. Germline V lookup: CDR1 LGHDT, CDR2 YNNKEL (reference sequence). The CDR3 extends over 15 amino acids. The CDR3 DNA is TGTGCCAGCAGCCTGGGTTGGAACAGGGCTCGTGAGCAGTTCTTC. Its protein product is CASSLGWNRAREQFF.

V and J are TRBV7-9 and TRBJ1-4; no reliable D call. The CDR3 contains 14 residues. Germline CDR1 and CDR2: SEHNR and FQNEAQ (reference sequence). Trimming took 0 bases from V and 3 from J, leaving 5 bases between them. The CDR3 protein is CASSLARANEKLFF. The CDR3, as DNA: TGTGCCAGCAGCTTAGCGCGAGCTAATGAAAAACTGTTTTTT.

The rearrangement links TRBV19 to TRBJ1-2; D is perhaps TRBD1 (5 bases). The CDR3 runs to 13 residues. The germline gives CDR1 LNHDA, CDR2 SQIVND (reference sequence). V was cut by 4 bases and J by 4 bases, with 10 bases left in between. CDR3 amino acids: CASSRGPSYGYTF. The CDR3 DNA sequence: TGTGCCAGTAGTAGGGGCCCCAGCTATGGCTACACCTTC.

The J gene is TRBJ2-7, the V gene TRBV9, with D possibly being TRBD1 or TRBD2 (5 bases each). The CDR3 length is 14 residues. Trimming cost V 0 bases and J 4 bases, with 11 bases left between them. Germline V lookup: CDR1 SGDLS, CDR2 YYNGEE. CDR3 coding DNA: TGTGCCAGCAGCGTAGAAGGGACCATATACGAGCAGTACTTC. Protein product: CASSVEGTIYEQYF.

The CDR3: CASSIKGTLMNTEAFF. CDR3 DNA sequence: TGTGCCAGTAGTATAAAGGGTACGCTGATGAACACTGAAGCTTTCTTT. The V gene is TRBV19, the J gene TRBJ1-1, with no clear D. With 2 bases removed from V and 0 bases from J, the gap between germline ends came to 13 bases. CDR1 LNHDA and CDR2 SQIVND come from the germline V gene (reference sequence). This CDR3 region has 16 residues.

The chain is built from TRBV6-6 and TRBJ1-4, with a weak D call TRBD1 (6 bases). The CDR3 is 15 amino acids. Germline CDR1 and CDR2: MNHNY and SVGAGI (reference sequence). V lost 4 bases, J lost 8 bases, and 17 bases lay in between. The CDR3 here is CASSWGQGTEEKLFF. The CDR3 DNA reads as TGTGCCAGCAGTTGGGGCCAGGGGACGGAAGAAAAACTGTTTTTT.

The rearrangement joins TRBV7-3 to TRBJ1-2; TRBD1 agrees at 11 bases. V trimming: 1 base; J trimming: 3 bases; junction bases outside the gene matches: 4. Germline CDR1 reads SGHTA; CDR2 reads FQGTGA. This CDR3 has 16 amino acids. The CDR3 protein is CASSLKPGQGDYGYTF. For the CDR3, the DNA is TGTGCCAGCAGCTTAAAACCGGGACAGGGGGACTATGGCTACACCTTC.

This clone appeared once. V usage is TRBV7-8 and J usage is TRBJ2-7; D might be TRBD1 (5 bases). Germline CDR1 SGHVS, CDR2 FQNEAQ. The V and J ends lost 5 bases and 0 bases respectively, with 11 bases between them. The CDR3 is 14 residues long. The CDR3 reads CASSKTESSYEQYF. The DNA for the CDR3 is TGTGCCAGCAGCAAGACAGAATCCTCCTACGAGCAGTACTTC.

V and J are TRBV7-9 and TRBJ2-6; D is unresolved. CDR3 length: 16 amino acids. The V gene's germline CDR1 is SEHNR and CDR2 FQNEAQ (reference sequence). Trimming pared 4 bases from V and 0 bases from J, leaving 10 bases between. The CDR3: CASSSETVSGANVLTF. Here the CDR3 DNA reads TGTGCCAGCAGCTCAGAAACAGTCTCTGGGGCCAACGTCCTGACTTTC.

The J gene is TRBJ2-1, the V gene TRBV4-1; possibly TRBD1 for D (5 bases). Germline loops: CDR1 MGHRA, CDR2 YSYEKL. Trimming took off 6 bases at V and 8 bases at J, with 14 bases between the two ends. The CDR3 consists of 13 residues. Here the CDR3 reads CASSQGLGDEQFF. Here the CDR3 DNA reads TGCGCCAGCAGTCAGGGCCTCGGAGATGAGCAGTTCTTC.

The chain combines TRBV5-1 with TRBJ1-1; TRBD1 might be the D (5 bases). The V end was cut by 4 bases, the J end by 3 bases, with 22 bases between. The CDR3 contains 17 residues. Germline-derived CDR1 and CDR2 are SGHRS and YFSETQ. The CDR3 nucleotides are TGCGCCAGCAGCCCCCGATCCTTCGGTCGACAGCACACTGAAGCTTTCTTT. Protein product: CASSPRSFGRQHTEAFF.

V usage is TRBV9 and J usage is TRBJ2-3; 8 bases agree with TRBD2. The germline gives CDR1 SGDLS, CDR2 YYNGEE. V lost 0 bases and J lost 4; bases outside the gene matches: 7. The CDR3 loop spans 16 amino acids. The DNA for the CDR3 is TGTGCCAGCAGCGTAGACATCGGGGGGGTGTCAGATACGCAGTATTTT. This encodes CASSVDIGGVSDTQYF.